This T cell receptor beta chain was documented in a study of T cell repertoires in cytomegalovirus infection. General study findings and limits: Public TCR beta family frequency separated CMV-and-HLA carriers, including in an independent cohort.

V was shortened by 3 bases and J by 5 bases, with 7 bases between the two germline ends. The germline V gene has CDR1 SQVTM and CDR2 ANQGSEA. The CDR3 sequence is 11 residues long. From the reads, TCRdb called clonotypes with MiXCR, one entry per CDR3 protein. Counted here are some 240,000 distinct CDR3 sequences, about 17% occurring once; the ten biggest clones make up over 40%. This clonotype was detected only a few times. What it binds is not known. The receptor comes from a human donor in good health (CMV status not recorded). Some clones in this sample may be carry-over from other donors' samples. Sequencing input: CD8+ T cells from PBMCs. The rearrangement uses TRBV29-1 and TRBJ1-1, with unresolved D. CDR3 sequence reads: CSVDSGTEAFF. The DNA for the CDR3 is TGCAGCGTTGATTCCGGGACTGAAGCTTTCTTT.